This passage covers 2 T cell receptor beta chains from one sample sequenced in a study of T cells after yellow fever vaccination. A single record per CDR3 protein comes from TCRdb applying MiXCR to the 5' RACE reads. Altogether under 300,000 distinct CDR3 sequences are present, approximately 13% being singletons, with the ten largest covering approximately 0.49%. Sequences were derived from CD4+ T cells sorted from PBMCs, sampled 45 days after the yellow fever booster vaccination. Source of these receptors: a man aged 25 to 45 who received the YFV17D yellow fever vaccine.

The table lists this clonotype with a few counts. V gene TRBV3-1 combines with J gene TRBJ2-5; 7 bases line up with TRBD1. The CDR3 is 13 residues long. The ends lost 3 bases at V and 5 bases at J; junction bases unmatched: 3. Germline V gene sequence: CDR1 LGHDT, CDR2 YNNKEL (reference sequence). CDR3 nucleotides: TGTGCCAGCAGCCACAGGGGGTCTGAGACCCAGTACTTC. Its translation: CASSHRGSETQYF.

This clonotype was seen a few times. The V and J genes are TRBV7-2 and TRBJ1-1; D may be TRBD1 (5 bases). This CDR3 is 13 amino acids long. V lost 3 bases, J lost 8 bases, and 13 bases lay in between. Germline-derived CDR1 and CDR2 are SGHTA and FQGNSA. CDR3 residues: CASSLVRRGEAFF. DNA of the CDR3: TGTGCCAGCAGCTTGGTTCGGAGGGGAGAAGCTTTCTTT.